This T cell receptor (beta chain) came from a study of shared clonotypes between healthy human individuals (TCRdb year 2020). With respect to the entire study: A couple of women and a few men aged 18 to 49 years were included in the cohort. For each donor, CD4 naive and CD4 memory were each given three plates, CD8 naive was given two plates, and CD8 memory was given one plate. The study deeply sequenced blood TCR repertoires of several healthy adults to estimate repertoire size and the extent of clonotype sharing between individuals. Different laboratories and diverse techniques were used to prepare libraries and sequence TCR repertoires, to increase sequencing depth and limit assay-specific biases. Each donor's leukapheresis produced roughly between about 0.9 and 9.5 billion PBMCs. Findings and caveats that apply to the study as a whole: Sampling was restricted to blood, and TCR repertoires in tissue are likely to differ from TCR repertoires in blood. Based on pairwise subsampling, the degree of clonotype sharing among donors was expected to be affected by sequencing depth. Compared with non-shared clonotypes, clonotypes shared by all four sorted-subset donors had higher generation probabilities. Even with the large sequencing depth, rarefaction of the sorted-subset datasets indicated that sequencing was incomplete. When several donors were compared, the shared fraction of clonotypes was around 5.1% for naive CD4, approximately 3.5% for naive CD8, 2% to 2.5% for memory CD4, and 0.35% to 0.5% for memory CD8. Naive subsets generally had larger estimated clonotype richness than memory subsets. The small number of donors limited the genetic and exposure-history diversity represented.

Using the deep immunoSEQ assay, TCR CDR3 regions were amplified from genomic DNA by multiplex PCR. For each cell subset, the extracted genomic DNA was distributed evenly across all wells of several immunoSEQ 96-well plates, and each plate served as one replicate. For sorted subsets, around 200 ng genomic DNA, equal to 25,000 to 35,000 T cell genomes, was loaded into each replicate PCR. Purified libraries were measured with a Qubit 3.0 fluorometer, size-checked on a Bioanalyzer 2100, and measured again with the KAPA Library Quantification kit. Every immunoSEQ 96-well plate was sequenced on a dedicated single-read 150-cycle Illumina NextSeq 550 flow cell. In the original analysis: Because only junctional sequences without quality scores were contained in the immunoSEQ output, filtering matching that applied to full-length reads could not be performed. Sequences were annotated with PyIR, a Python wrapper for IgBLAST v1.9, and V/J genes and CDR3 were assigned using IMGT germline references. Reads with weak V/J assignments (E-value above 1e-6), missing CDR3, stop codons, out-of-frame junctions, or ambiguous translated residues were removed. V3J clonotypes were defined as sequences sharing the same inferred V gene, J gene, and CDR3 amino acid sequence. Percentage overlap between repertoires was calculated by dividing the number of shared unique clonotypes by the size of the smaller repertoire. Repertoire richness was assessed with RTK rarefaction, the Chao1 estimator, and Recon v2.1 estimates of unobserved clonotypes. Generation probabilities were computed with OLGA for all TCRbeta clonotypes obtained by the gDNA method from a few donors. The table comes from immuneACCESS by way of TCRdb, which keeps in-frame sequences with V and J called. Part of the clones is missing from these tables; in studies checked, under half for an unresolved V gene and the rest for unknown reasons. V and J calls and clone size are given by that table; D and trimming were obtained from the DNA. This sample lists roughly 700,000 clones; less than 95% were detected once. Jointly, the top ten make up about 33% of the sample.

V loses 4 bases, J loses 8 bases, and the germline ends lie 12 bases apart. The CDR3 runs 12 amino acids, cysteine and phenylalanine included. The retained sequence is limited to the CDR3, 36 bases, with the frame set at the first base. CDR1 and CDR2, per the germline V gene, are SGHDT and YYEEEE. For this clone: There is no known antigen for this receptor. No much larger clonotype is one base removed from it; base qualities were not supplied.

Donors were healthy HIV-negative adults with no recently reported acute infections or vaccinations. Only Caucasian adults living in Nashville, Tennessee, USA were represented among the donors. CD8 memory samples were composed of magnetically selected CD45RO+ cells combined with CCR7-negative CD45RA+ effector memory (TemRA) cells. Blood was obtained by leukapheresis, after which PBMCs were separated by Ficoll-Histopaque density gradient centrifugation and cryopreserved in liquid nitrogen vapor phase. Purity and quantity of every magnetically sorted T cell population were checked by analytical flow cytometry. Each sorted fraction had its genomic DNA isolated and then quantified by UV absorbance on a Nanodrop 2000c.

The chain joins TRBV5-6 to TRBJ1-2, and the D gene may be TRBD1, 5 bases matching. The source of this sequence is a man between 18 and 29 years old in good health. Some clones in this sample may be carry-over from other donors' samples. Sequenced: memory CD8+ T cells from PBMCs. According to the study, the label for this sample's cell subset or site signals: CD45RO+ cells pooled with CCR7-negative TemRA cells. The DNA sequence is given as TGTGCCAGCAGCACGACAGCCACCGGCTACACCTTC. Its protein product is CASSTTATGYTF.